This T cell receptor beta chain was found in a study of blood T cell repertoires in COVID-19. The repertoire was sequenced with immunoSEQ multiplex PCR; TCRdb's copy has only in-frame clones and lacks some. The sample includes some 460,000 clones, roughly 90% of them seen just once. The V gene lost 7 bases and the J gene lost 6 bases, with 16 bases spanning the gap. Germline V gene lookup returns CDR1 SGHRS and CDR2 YFSETQ. The CDR3 covers 13 residues. The participants were between about 18 and 90 years old and came from 24 US areas. This sequence was found in a woman under 30 who had recovered from COVID-19. Sequencing was performed on PBMCs or T cells enriched from blood (not recorded which). The V gene is TRBV5-1, the J gene TRBJ1-2; D call uncertain. In DNA, the CDR3 is TGCGCCAGCTTTCGGGTAGAGTCGGATGGCTACACCTTC. It specifies CASFRVESDGYTF.